Listed here is a single TCR beta chain. Its antigen is currently unknown. Stated time point: cycle 4 day 1 (C4D1), after 5 to 7 weeks of nivolumab. Relapse after autologous stem cell transplantation occurred in every patient, and brentuximab vedotin exposure varied. This CDR3 comprises 16 residues. Germline loops: CDR1 LNHNV, CDR2 YYDKDF (reference sequence). V lost 1 base to trimming and J lost 4 bases; unmatched junction nucleotides: 9. This entry comes from a study of PD-1 blockade in classical Hodgkin lymphoma. About the study: Every 2 weeks, patients had 3 mg/kg nivolumab intravenously. Study-level points and caveats: Newly diagnosed patients had baseline TCR diversity that was reportedly lower than that of healthy donors. Exclusion was the outcome for patients who began nivolumab under 1 year after ASCT. Baseline diversity resembling that of newly diagnosed patients was seen in complete responders.

TCRdb's copy holds only in-frame clones and misses some; the assay was immunoSEQ multiplex PCR. The data show fewer than 30,000 clones, about 80% seen once. The sample here was peripheral blood mononuclear cells (PBMCs), taken before the fourth cycle of nivolumab. The sequence derives from a human donor with classical Hodgkin lymphoma. V is TRBV15 and J is TRBJ2-5, with 7 bases that match TRBD2. The CDR3, as DNA: TGTGCCACCAGCAGAGCTGCGGGGGACCCCCGAGAGACCCAGTACTTC. It yields the protein CATSRAAGDPRETQYF. Supplemented by reference TRBV15 and TRBJ2-5, the full variable domain reads DAMVIQNPRYQVTQFGKPVTLSCSQTLNHNVMYWYQQKSSQAPKLLFHYYDKDFNNEADTPDNFQSRRPNTSFCFLDIRSPGLGDTAMYLCATSRAAGDPRETQYFGPGTRLLVL.